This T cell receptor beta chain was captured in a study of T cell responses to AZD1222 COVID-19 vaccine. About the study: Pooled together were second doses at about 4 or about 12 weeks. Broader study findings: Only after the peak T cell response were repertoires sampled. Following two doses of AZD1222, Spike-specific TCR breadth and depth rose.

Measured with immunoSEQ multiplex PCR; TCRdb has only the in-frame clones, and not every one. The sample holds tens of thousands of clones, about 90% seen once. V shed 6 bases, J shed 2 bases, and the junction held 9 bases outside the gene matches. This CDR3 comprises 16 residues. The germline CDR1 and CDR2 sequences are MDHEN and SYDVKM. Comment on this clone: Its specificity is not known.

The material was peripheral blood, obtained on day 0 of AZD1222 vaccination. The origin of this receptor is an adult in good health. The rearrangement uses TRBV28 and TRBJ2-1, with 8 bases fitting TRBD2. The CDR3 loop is CASSSPRAGAYNEQFF. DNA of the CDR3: TGTGCCAGCAGCTCTCCCCGAGCGGGAGCCTACAATGAGCAGTTCTTC.